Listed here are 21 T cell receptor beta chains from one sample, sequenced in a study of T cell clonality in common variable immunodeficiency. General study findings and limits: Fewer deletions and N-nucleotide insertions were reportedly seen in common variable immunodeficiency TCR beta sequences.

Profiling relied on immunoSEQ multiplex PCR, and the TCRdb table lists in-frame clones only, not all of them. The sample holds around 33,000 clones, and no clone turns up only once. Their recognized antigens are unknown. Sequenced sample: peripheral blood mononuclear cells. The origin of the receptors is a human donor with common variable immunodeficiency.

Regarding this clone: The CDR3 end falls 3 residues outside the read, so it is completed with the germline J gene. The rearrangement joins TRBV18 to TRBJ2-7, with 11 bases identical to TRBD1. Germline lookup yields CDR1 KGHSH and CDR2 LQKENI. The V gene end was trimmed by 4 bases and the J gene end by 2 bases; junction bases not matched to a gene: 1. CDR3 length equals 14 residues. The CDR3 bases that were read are TGTGCCAGCTCACGGGGACAGGGGGCCTACGAG. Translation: CASSRGQGAYE. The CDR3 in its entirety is CASSRGQGAYEQYF.

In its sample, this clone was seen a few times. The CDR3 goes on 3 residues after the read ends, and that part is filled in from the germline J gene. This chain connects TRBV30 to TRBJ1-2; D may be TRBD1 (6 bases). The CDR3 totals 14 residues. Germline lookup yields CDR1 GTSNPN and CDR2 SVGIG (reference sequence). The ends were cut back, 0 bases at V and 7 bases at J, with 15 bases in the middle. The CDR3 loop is CAWSVGGGLGGYTF. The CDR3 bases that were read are TGTGCCTGGAGTGTTGGAGGGGGATTAGGTGGC.

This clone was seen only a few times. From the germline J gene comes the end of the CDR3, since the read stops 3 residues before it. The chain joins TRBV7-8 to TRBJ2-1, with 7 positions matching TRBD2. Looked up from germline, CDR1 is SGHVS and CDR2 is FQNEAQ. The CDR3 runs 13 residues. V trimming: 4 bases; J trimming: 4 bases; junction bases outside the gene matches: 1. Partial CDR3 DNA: TGTGCCAGCAGCTCCGGGGGGTACAATGAG. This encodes CASSSGGYNE. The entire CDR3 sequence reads CASSSGGYNEQFF.

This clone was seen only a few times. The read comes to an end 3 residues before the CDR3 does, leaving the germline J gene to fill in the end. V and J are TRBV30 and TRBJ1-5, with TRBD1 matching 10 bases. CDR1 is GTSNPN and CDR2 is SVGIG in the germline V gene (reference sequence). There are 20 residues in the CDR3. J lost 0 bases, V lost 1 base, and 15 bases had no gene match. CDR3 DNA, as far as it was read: TGTGCCTGGAGTGAAGACCGGGACAGGGGAGGTGGGTATAGCAATCAGCCC. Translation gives CAWSEDRDRGGGYSNQP. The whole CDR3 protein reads CAWSEDRDRGGGYSNQPQHF.

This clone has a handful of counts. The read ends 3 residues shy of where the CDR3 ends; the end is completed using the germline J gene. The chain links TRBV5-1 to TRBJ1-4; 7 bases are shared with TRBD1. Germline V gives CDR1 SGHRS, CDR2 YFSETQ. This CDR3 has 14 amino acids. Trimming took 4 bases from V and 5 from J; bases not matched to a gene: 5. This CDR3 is CASSLGTVNEKLFF. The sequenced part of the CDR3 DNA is TGCGCCAGCAGCCTAGGGACAGTCAATGAAAAA.

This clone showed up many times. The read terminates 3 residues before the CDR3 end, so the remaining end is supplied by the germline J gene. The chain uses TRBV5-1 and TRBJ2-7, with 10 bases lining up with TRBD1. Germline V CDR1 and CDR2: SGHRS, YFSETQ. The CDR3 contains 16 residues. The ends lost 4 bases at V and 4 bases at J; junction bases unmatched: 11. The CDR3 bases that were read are TGCGCCAGCAGCGATACTCGGGGACAGGGGTCATACGAG. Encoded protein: CASSDTRGQGSYE. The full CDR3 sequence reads CASSDTRGQGSYEQYF.

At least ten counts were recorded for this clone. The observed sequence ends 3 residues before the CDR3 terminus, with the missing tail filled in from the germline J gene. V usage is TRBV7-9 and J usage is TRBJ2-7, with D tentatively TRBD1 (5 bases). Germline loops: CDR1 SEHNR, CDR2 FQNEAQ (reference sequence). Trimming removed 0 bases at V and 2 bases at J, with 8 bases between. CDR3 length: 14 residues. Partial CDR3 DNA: TGTGCCAGCAGCTTAGCGGACAATACCTACGAG. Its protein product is CASSLADNTYE. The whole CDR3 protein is CASSLADNTYEQYF.

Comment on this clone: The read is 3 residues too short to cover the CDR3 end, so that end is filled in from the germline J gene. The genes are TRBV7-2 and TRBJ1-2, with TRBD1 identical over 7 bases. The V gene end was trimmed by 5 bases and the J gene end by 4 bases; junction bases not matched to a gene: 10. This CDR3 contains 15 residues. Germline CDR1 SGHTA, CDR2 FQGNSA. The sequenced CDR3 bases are TGTGCCAGCAGCACGACCGGGACAGTGTCCTATGGC. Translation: CASSTTGTVSYG. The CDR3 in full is CASSTTGTVSYGYTF.

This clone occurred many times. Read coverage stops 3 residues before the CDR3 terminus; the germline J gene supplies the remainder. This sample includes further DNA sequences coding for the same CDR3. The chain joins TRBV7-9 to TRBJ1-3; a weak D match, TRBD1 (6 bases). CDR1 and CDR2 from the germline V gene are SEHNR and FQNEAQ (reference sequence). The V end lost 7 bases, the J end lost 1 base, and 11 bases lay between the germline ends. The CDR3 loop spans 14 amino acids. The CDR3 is CASIGQFSGNTIYF. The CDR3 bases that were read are TGTGCCAGCATAGGACAGTTTTCTGGAAACACC.

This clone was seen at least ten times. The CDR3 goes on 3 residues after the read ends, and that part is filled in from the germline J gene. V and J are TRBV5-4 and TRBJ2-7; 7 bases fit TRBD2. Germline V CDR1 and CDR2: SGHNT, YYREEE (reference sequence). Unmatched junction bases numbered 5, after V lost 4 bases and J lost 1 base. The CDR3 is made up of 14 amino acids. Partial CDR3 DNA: TGTGCCAGCAGCCATCGCGGGAGTTCCTACGAG. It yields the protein CASSHRGSSYE. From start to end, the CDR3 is CASSHRGSSYEQYF.

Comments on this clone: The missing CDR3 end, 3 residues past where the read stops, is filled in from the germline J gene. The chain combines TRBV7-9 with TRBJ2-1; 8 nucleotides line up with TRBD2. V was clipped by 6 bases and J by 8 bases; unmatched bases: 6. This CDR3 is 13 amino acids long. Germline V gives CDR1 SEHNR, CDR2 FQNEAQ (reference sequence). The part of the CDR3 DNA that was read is TGTGCCAGCAGAAAGCGGGAGCTTCATGAG. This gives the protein CASRKRELHE. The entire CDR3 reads CASRKRELHEQFF.

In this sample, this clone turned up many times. The CDR3 spells CASSRTENTEAFF. The covered CDR3 bases are TGTGCCAGCTCACGGACAGAGAACACTGAA. The rearrangement uses TRBV18 and TRBJ1-1; weak D call: TRBD1 (6 bases). The CDR3 is cut off 3 residues early in the read; its end comes from the germline J gene. The CDR3 is 13 amino acids. Per germline, CDR1 KGHSH and CDR2 LQKENI. V lost 4 bases and J 1 base, leaving 7 bases between the germline ends.

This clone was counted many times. The CDR3 spells CASSRAGSTDTQYF. The sequenced part of the CDR3 DNA is TGTGCCAGCTCACGAGCGGGTAGCACAGATACG. The chain uses TRBV18 and TRBJ2-3; tentatively, D is TRBD2 (6 bases). Read coverage stops 3 residues before the CDR3 terminus; the germline J gene supplies the remainder. Trimming pared 4 bases from V and 0 bases from J, leaving 8 bases between. CDR1 KGHSH and CDR2 LQKENI come from the germline V gene. CDR3 length equals 14 residues.

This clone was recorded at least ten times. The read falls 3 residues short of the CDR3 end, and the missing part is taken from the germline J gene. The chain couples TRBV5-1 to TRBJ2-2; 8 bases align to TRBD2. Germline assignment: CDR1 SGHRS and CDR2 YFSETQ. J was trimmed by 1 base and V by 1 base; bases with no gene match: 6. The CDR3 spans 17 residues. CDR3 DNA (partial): TGCGCCAGCAGCTTGTCGGCTAGCGGGCGGAACACCGGGGAG. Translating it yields CASSLSASGRNTGE. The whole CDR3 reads CASSLSASGRNTGELFF. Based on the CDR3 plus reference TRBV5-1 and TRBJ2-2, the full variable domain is KAGVTQTPRYLIKTRGQQVTLSCSPISGHRSVSWYQQTPGQGLQFLFEYFSETQRNKGNFPGRFSGRQFSNSRSEMNVSTLELGDSALYLCASSLSASGRNTGELFFGEGSRLTVL.

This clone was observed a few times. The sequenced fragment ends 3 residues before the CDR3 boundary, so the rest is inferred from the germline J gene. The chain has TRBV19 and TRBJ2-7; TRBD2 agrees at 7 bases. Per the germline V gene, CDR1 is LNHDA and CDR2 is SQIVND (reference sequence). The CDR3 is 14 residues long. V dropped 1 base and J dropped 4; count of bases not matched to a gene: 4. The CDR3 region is CASSIGGSLYEQYF. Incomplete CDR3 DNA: TGTGCCAGTAGTATAGGCGGGAGTCTATACGAG.

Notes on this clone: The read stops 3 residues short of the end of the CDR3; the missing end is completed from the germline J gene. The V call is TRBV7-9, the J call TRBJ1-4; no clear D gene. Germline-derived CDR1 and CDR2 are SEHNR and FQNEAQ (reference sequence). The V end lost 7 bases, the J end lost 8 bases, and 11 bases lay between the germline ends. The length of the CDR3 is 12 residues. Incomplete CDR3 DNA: TGTGCCAGCACACCAACCCGGGAAAAA. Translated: CASTPTREK. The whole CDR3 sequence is CASTPTREKLFF.

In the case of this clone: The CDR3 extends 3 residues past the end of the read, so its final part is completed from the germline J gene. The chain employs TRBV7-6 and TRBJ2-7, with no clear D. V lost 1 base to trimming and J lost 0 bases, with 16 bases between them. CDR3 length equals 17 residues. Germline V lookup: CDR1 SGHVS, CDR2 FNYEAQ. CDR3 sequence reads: CASSLDPPARGSYEQYF. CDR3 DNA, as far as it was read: TGTGCCAGCAGCTTAGACCCCCCAGCGCGTGGCTCCTACGAG. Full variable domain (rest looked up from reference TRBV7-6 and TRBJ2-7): GAGVSQSPRYKVTKRGQDVALRCDPISGHVSLYWYRQALGQGPEFLTYFNYEAQQDKSGLPNDRFSAERPEGSISTLTIQRTEQRDSAMYRCASSLDPPARGSYEQYFGPGTRLTVT.

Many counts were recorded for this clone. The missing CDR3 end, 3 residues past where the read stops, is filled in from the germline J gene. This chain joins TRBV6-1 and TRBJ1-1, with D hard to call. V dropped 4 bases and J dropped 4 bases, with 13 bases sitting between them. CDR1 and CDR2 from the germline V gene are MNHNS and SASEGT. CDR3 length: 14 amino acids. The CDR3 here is CASSALDHITEAFF. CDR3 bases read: TGTGCCAGCAGTGCCCTAGATCATATCACTGAA.

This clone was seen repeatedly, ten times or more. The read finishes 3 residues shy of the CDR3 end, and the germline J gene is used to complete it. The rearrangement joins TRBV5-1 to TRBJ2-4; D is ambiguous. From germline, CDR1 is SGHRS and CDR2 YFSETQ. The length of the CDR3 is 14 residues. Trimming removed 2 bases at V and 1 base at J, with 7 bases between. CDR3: CASSFSVAKNIQYF. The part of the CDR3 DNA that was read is TGCGCCAGCAGCTTCAGTGTGGCCAAAAACATT.

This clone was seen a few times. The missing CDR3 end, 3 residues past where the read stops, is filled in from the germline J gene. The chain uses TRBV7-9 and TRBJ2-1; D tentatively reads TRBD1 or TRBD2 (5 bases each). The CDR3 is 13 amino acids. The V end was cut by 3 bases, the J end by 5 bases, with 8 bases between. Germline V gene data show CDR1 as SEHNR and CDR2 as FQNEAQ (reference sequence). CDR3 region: CASSFEGNNEQFF. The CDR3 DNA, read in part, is TGTGCCAGCAGCTTTGAGGGGAACAATGAG.

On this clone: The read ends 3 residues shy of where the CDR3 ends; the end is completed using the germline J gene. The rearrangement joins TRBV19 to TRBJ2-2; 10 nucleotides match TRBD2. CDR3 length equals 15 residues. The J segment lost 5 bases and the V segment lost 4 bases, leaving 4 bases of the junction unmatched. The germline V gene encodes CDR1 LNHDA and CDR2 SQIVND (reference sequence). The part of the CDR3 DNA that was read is TGTGCCAGTAGTAAAAGCGGGAGGGCGACCGGGGAG. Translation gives CASSKSGRATGE. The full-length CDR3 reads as CASSKSGRATGELFF.